These 24 T cell receptor beta chains came from one sample sequenced in a study of cytomegalovirus exposure and HLA in healthy donors (TCRdb year 2017). Library method: the immunoSEQ multiplex PCR assay. For the multiplex PCR, a mixture combining 60 forward primers for TCR Vbeta segments and 13 reverse primers for TCR Jbeta segments was used. The table comes from immuneACCESS by way of TCRdb, which keeps in-frame sequences with V and J called. Part of the clones is missing from these tables; in studies checked, under half for an unresolved V gene and the rest for unknown reasons. The sample yields approximately 210,000 clones; around 79% were counted once. The ten top clones hold approximately 0.4% of the sample. The sequenced sample consisted of PBMCs. The source of these receptors is a male donor in good health and CMV-seropositive.

V and J are TRBV11-3 and TRBJ1-2; D is undetermined. The V end lost 1 base, the J end lost 8 bases, and 8 bases lay between the germline ends. CDR3 length: 12 amino acids. Germline V CDR1 and CDR2: SGHNT, YENEEA. Written as DNA, the CDR3 is TGTGCCAGCAGCTTAGCAGGAAACGGCTACACCTTC. This translates into CASSLAGNGYTF.

This clone has just one count. The V gene is TRBV6-1, the J gene TRBJ1-5; tentative D call: TRBD1 (6 bases). Per the germline V gene, CDR1 is MNHNS and CDR2 is SASEGT. Trimming stripped 3 bases from V and 6 bases from J, with 18 bases between. CDR3 length equals 16 residues. In nucleotides, the CDR3 is TGTGCCAGCAGTGACCTCGGGGCAGGGGTAGTTCAGCCCCAGCATTTT. This codes for CASSDLGAGVVQPQHF.

The chain carries TRBV6-1 and TRBJ1-1; D gene uncertain. Germline CDR1 MNHNS, CDR2 SASEGT. The CDR3 has 12 amino acids. V lost 2 bases and J 3 bases, leaving 4 bases between the germline ends. Here the CDR3 DNA reads TGTGCCAGCAGTGAATCTTACACTGAAGCTTTCTTT. It is translated as CASSESYTEAFF.

For this clone: This sample also contains other DNA sequences that code for the same CDR3. The chain uses TRBV2 and TRBJ2-6, with a tentative D call TRBD1 (5 bases). Trimming cost V 4 bases and J 0 bases, with 7 bases left between them. CDR1 is SNHLY, CDR2 FYNNEI, per germline. The CDR3 consists of 15 residues. The CDR3 bases are TGTGCCAGCAGTGGTGACAGCTCTGGGGCCAACGTCCTGACTTTC. Residues: CASSGDSSGANVLTF.

V usage is TRBV18 and J usage is TRBJ2-7; 10 nucleotides align to TRBD1. J was trimmed by 4 bases and V by 3 bases; bases with no gene match: 6. Germline V gene data show CDR1 as KGHSH and CDR2 as LQKENI. CDR3 size: 15 residues. CDR3 in amino acids: CASSPGPGQGYEQYF. The CDR3, as DNA: TGTGCCAGCTCACCCGGCCCGGGACAGGGGTACGAGCAGTACTTC.

This chain connects TRBV9 to TRBJ2-7; tentatively, D is TRBD1 (6 bases). Trimming shortened V by 4 bases and J by 4 bases, and 9 bases separated the two germline ends. CDR1 is SGDLS and CDR2 is YYNGEE in the germline V gene. The CDR3 loop spans 12 amino acids. In DNA, the CDR3 is TGTGCCAGCAGCCCGACAGGTTACGAGCAGTACTTC. The encoded protein is CASSPTGYEQYF.

V usage is TRBV7-2 and J usage is TRBJ2-7, with TRBD1 matching over 7 bases. The V segment lost 5 bases and the J segment 5 bases; nucleotides outside the gene matches: 12. The CDR3 loop spans 15 amino acids. The germline gives CDR1 SGHTA, CDR2 FQGNSA. CDR3 sequence (DNA): TGTGCCAGCAGCGGGACAGCCCGCCTTGGAGACGAGCAGTACTTC. Amino acids: CASSGTARLGDEQYF.

The chain joins TRBV2 to TRBJ2-3, with 9 positions matching TRBD2. The CDR3 is 16 residues long. V shed 6 bases and J 2 bases; nucleotides not matched to a gene: 9. The germline V gene has CDR1 SNHLY and CDR2 FYNNEI. Here the CDR3 reads CASSVATSGSTDTQYF. The CDR3 bases are TGTGCCAGCAGCGTGGCGACTAGCGGATCCACAGATACGCAGTATTTT.

The rearrangement links TRBV6-1 to TRBJ1-2; TRBD1 agrees at 7 bases. Germline CDR1 is MNHNS and CDR2 is SASEGT. V shed 2 bases, J shed 4 bases, and the junction held 13 bases outside the gene matches. This CDR3 is 17 amino acids long. The CDR3 sequence: CASSETLAAGGFYGYTF. CDR3 bases: TGTGCCAGCAGTGAAACTTTAGCCGCAGGGGGATTCTATGGCTACACCTTC.

A remark on this clone: The junction differs from germline at one of its ends, possibly a read error. V gene TRBV10-3 combines with J gene TRBJ2-5, with 9 bases matching TRBD2. The DNA end favors TRBJ2-7, so the J call may be wrong. This CDR3 comprises 15 residues. Germline V lookup: CDR1 ENHRY, CDR2 SYGVKD. CDR3 sequence reads: CAIRELAGASYEQYF. In DNA form, the CDR3 reads TGTGCCATCAGAGAGTTAGCGGGGGCCTCCTACGAGCAGTACTTC.

This rearrangement joins TRBV11-2 to TRBJ2-7, with D possibly matching TRBD1 (6 bases). CDR3 length equals 14 residues. V was pared by 1 base and J by 4 bases, with 11 bases between. In germline, CDR1 is SGHAT, CDR2 FQNNGV. This CDR3 is CASSLGGRGYEQYF. The CDR3 nucleotides read TGTGCCAGCAGCTTAGGGGGGCGCGGGTACGAGCAGTACTTC.

This clone was detected only a few times. V is TRBV5-6 and J is TRBJ2-5, with TRBD1 as a possible D gene (7 bases). Trimming shortened V by 5 bases and J by 5 bases, and 13 bases separated the two germline ends. The CDR3 is 13 residues long. The germline V gene encodes CDR1 SGHDT and CDR2 YYEEEE. The CDR3 coding sequence is TGTGCCAGCAGGCTACAGGGGAGGGAGACCCAGTACTTC. This encodes CASRLQGRETQYF. The variable domain in full, completed from reference TRBV5-6 and TRBJ2-5, reads DAGVTQSPTHLIKTRGQQVTLRCSPKSGHDTVSWYQQALGQGPQFIFQYYEEEERQRGNFPDRFSGHQFPNYSSELNVNALLLGDSALYLCASRLQGRETQYFGPGTRLLVL.

V gene TRBV19 combines with J gene TRBJ2-7, with 9 bases aligning to TRBD1. After removal of 3 bases from V and 3 bases from J, the junction contained 3 bases not matched to a gene. There are 14 residues in the CDR3. Per the germline V gene, CDR1 is LNHDA and CDR2 is SQIVND (reference sequence). CDR3 nucleotide sequence: TGTGCCAGTAGTATTGGGACAGGGAACTACGAGCAGTACTTC. As protein: CASSIGTGNYEQYF.

This chain uses TRBV15 with TRBJ2-4; the D gene is possibly TRBD2 (6 bases). The ends were cut back, 5 bases at V and 5 bases at J, with 13 bases in the middle. The CDR3 runs to 14 residues. Per germline, CDR1 LNHNV and CDR2 YYDKDF (reference sequence). Written as DNA, the CDR3 is TGTGCCACCAGCCCCGGACTACCCCAAAACATTCAGTACTTC. This sequence encodes CATSPGLPQNIQYF.

This chain uses TRBV10-1 with TRBJ2-1; 7 nucleotides match TRBD2. The CDR3 extends over 16 amino acids. Germline V gene sequence: CDR1 WNHNN, CDR2 SYGVQD (reference sequence). V gave up 0 bases and J gave up 2 bases; unmatched junction bases: 4. The CDR3 here is CASSESGGIPYNEQFF. In DNA form, the CDR3 reads TGCGCCAGCAGTGAGTCGGGGGGGATCCCCTACAATGAGCAGTTCTTC.

The rearrangement uses TRBV29-1 and TRBJ2-7; no definite D call. The CDR3 is made up of 14 amino acids. CDR1 and CDR2 from the germline V gene are SQVTM and ANQGSEA. Trimming cost V 1 base and J 6 bases, with 16 bases left between them. DNA for the CDR3: TGCAGCGTTGAAGTCGGCACAGCCCTGACCGAGCAGTACTTC. The encoded protein is CSVEVGTALTEQYF.

This chain uses TRBV27 with TRBJ2-7, with 10 positions matching TRBD2. Germline CDR1 MNHEY, CDR2 SMNVEV (reference sequence). This CDR3 spans 18 amino acids. The trim removed 5 bases at V and 0 bases at J, leaving 13 bases unmatched. The CDR3 loop is CASSLLAGVKKGSYEQYF. The CDR3 DNA follows: TGTGCCAGCAGTCTTCTAGCGGGGGTTAAAAAAGGCTCCTACGAGCAGTACTTC.

V and J are TRBV7-6 and TRBJ2-1; 10 bases are a match to TRBD2. The V segment lost 2 bases and the J segment 1 base; nucleotides outside the gene matches: 8. This CDR3 has 18 amino acids. Germline loops: CDR1 SGHVS, CDR2 FNYEAQ. The CDR3 sequence: CASSLLPPAGGSYNEQFF. The DNA of the CDR3 is TGTGCCAGCAGCTTACTACCCCCAGCGGGAGGGTCCTACAATGAGCAGTTCTTC.

The J gene is TRBJ2-1, the V gene TRBV7-6; D remains unclear. The CDR3 totals 12 residues. Trimming removed 5 bases from V and 6 bases from J, with 8 bases in between. In germline, CDR1 is SGHVS, CDR2 FNYEAQ. This CDR3 reads CASSRSRNEQFF. CDR3 nucleotide sequence: TGTGCCAGCAGCCGTAGTCGCAATGAGCAGTTCTTC.

The chain combines TRBV25-1 with TRBJ1-2, with D maybe TRBD1 (6 bases). CDR3 length: 15 amino acids. V shed 4 bases and J shed 4 bases, with 16 bases lying between them. CDR1 is MGHDK and CDR2 is SYGVNS in the germline V gene. The CDR3 nucleotides are TGTGCCAGCAGTGCAAATGCGGGGGGGGCCTATGGCTACACCTTC. Translating it yields CASSANAGGAYGYTF.

In DNA form, the CDR3 reads TGCGCCAGCAGCAGAGGACTAGCGGGACCAGCCTACGAGCAGTACTTC. Translating it yields CASSRGLAGPAYEQYF. This chain joins TRBV5-1 and TRBJ2-7; TRBD2 agrees at 12 bases. The CDR3 is 16 amino acids. V lost 4 bases to trimming and J lost 2 bases; unmatched junction nucleotides: 7. Looked up from germline, CDR1 is SGHRS and CDR2 is YFSETQ.

V gene TRBV5-1 combines with J gene TRBJ1-1; D remains ambiguous. Germline assignment: CDR1 SGHRS and CDR2 YFSETQ. The V gene lost 4 bases and the J gene lost 5 bases, with 18 bases spanning the gap. The CDR3 has 15 amino acids. CDR3 protein: CASSLGPGGRTEAFF. In nucleotides, the CDR3 is TGCGCCAGCAGCCTCGGACCGGGAGGTCGGACTGAAGCTTTCTTT.

The J gene is TRBJ2-6, the V gene TRBV7-9; 8 bases fit TRBD2. The J segment lost 0 bases and the V segment lost 6 bases, leaving 7 bases of the junction unmatched. The CDR3 runs to 17 residues. Germline V gene sequence: CDR1 SEHNR, CDR2 FQNEAQ (reference sequence). In DNA form, the CDR3 reads TGTGCCAGCAGTATCGGGGGGGTAGACTCTGGGGCCAACGTCCTGACTTTC. Translated, it gives CASSIGGVDSGANVLTF. The variable domain in full, with the rest retrieved from reference TRBV7-9 and TRBJ2-6, is DTGVSQNPRHKITKRGQNVTFRCDPISEHNRLYWYRQTLGQGPEFLTYFQNEAQLEKSRLLSDRFSAERPKGSFSTLEIQRTEQGDSAMYLCASSIGGVDSGANVLTFGAGSRLTVL.

V is TRBV5-5 and J is TRBJ2-2, with 10 bases identical to TRBD2. V lost 1 base, J lost 4 bases, and 7 bases stayed unmatched. Germline lookup yields CDR1 SGHKS and CDR2 YYEKEE (reference sequence). This CDR3 spans 17 amino acids. Written as DNA, the CDR3 is TGTGCCAGCAGCTTGTTCGCTAGCGGGGGCGTCACCGGGGAGCTGTTTTTT. This sequence encodes CASSLFASGGVTGELFF.